The text below deals with one T cell receptor (beta chain). The data stem from a study of cytomegalovirus exposure and HLA in healthy donors. Turning to the study itself: Unique TCR beta sequences numbering about 100 million came from about 180 million T cells in an earlier analysis.

PCR employed 60 Vbeta and 13 Jbeta primers. The data were produced by immunoSEQ multiplex PCR, yet TCRdb's version contains in-frame clones alone and is incomplete. The data hold tens of thousands of clones, with less than 75% observed a single time. This CDR3 contains 14 residues. Germline V gene lookup returns CDR1 SGDLS and CDR2 YYNGEE. Trimming pared 0 bases from V and 2 bases from J, leaving 9 bases between. This chain links TRBV9 with TRBJ2-7; unclear D gene. The sequence derives from a man aged 30-40 years in good health and CMV-seronegative. The source material was PBMCs. The CDR3 loop is CASSVGPETYEQYF. CDR3 coding DNA: TGTGCCAGCAGCGTAGGTCCGGAGACCTACGAGCAGTACTTC.